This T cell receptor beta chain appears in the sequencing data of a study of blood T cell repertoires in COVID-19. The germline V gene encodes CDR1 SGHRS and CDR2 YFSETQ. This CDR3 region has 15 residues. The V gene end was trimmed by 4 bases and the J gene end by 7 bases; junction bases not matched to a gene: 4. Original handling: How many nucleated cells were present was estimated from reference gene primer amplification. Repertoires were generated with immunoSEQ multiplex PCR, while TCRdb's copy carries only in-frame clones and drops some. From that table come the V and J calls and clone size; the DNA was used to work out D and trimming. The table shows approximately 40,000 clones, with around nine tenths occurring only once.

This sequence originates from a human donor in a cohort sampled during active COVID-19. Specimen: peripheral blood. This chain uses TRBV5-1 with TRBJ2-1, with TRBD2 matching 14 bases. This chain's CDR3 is CASSPGTSGGNEQFF. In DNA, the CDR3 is TGCGCCAGCAGCCCCGGGACTAGCGGGGGTAATGAGCAGTTCTTC.